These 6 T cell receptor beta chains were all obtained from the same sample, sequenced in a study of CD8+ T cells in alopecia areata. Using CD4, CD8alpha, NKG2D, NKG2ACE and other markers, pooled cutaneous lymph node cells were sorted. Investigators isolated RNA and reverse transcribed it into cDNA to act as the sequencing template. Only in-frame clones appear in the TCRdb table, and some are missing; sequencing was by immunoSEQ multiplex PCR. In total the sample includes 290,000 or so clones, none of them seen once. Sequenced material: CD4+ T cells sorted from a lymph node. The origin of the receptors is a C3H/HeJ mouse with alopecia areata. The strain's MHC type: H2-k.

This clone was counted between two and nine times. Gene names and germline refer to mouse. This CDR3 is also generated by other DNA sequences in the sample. CDR3 sequence: CASSDRDNYNSPLYF. CDR3 DNA, as far as it was read: TGTGCCAGCAGTGACCGGGACAACTATAATTCGCCC. The V and J genes are TRBV13-1 and TRBJ1-6; TRBD1 is a possible D gene (6 bases). Read coverage stops 3 residues before the CDR3 terminus; the germline J gene supplies the remainder. TRBJ1-6 belongs to the ORF category, with a function that is uncertain. V was cut by 2 bases and J by 3 bases, with 9 bases left in between. There are 15 residues in the CDR3. The V gene's germline CDR1 is NSHNY and CDR2 SYGAGN.

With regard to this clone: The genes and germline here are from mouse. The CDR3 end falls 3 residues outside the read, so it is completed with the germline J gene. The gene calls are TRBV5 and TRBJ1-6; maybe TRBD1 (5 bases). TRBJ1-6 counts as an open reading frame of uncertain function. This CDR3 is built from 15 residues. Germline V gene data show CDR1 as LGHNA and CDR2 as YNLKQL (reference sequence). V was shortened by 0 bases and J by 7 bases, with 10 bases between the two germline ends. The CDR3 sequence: CASSQDRWGNSPLYF. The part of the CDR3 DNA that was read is TGTGCCAGCAGCCAAGATAGGTGGGGGAATTCGCCC.

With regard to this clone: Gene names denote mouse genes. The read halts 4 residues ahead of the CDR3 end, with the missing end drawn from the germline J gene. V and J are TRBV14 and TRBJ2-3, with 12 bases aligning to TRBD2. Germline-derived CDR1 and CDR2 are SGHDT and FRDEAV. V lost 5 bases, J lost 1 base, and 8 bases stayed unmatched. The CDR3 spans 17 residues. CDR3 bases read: TGTGCCAGCAGGCGCGACTGGGGGGGCGCGGGTGCAGAA. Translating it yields CASRRDWGGAGAE. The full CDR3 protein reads CASRRDWGGAGAETLYF. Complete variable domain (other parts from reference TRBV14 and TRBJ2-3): EAGVTQSPRYAVLQEGQAVSFWCDPISGHDTLYWYQQPRDQGPQLLVYFRDEAVIDNSQLPSDRFSAVRPKGTNSTLKIQSAKQGDTATYLCASRRDWGGAGAETLYFGSGTRLTVL.

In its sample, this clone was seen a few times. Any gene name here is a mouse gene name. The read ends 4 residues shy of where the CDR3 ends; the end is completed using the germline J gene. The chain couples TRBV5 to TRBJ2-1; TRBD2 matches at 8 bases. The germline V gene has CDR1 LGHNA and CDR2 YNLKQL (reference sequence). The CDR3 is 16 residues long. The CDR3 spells CASSQEWGGREAEQFF. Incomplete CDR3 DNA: TGTGCCAGCAGCCAAGAATGGGGGGGGCGCGAAGCT.

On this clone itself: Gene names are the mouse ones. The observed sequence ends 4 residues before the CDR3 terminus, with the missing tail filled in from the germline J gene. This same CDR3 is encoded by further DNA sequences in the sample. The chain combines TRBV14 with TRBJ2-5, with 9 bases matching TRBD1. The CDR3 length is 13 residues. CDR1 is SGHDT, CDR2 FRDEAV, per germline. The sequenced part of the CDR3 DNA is TGTGCCAGCAGTGAGACAGGGGGAGAC. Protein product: CASSETGGD. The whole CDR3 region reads CASSETGGDTQYF.

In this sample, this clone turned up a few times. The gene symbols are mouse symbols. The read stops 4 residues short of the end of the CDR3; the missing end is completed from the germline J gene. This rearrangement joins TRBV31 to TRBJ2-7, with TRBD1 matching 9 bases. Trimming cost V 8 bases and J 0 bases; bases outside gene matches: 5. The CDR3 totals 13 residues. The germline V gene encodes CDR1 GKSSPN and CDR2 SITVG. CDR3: CAGRDRASYEQYF. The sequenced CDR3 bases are TGTGCCGGTAGGGACAGGGCCTCCTAT. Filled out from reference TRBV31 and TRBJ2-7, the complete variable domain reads AQTIHQWPVAEIKAVGSPLSLGCTIKGKSSPNLYWYWQATGGTLQQLFYSITVGQVESVVQLNLSASRPKDDQFILSTEKLLLSHSGFYLCAGRDRASYEQYFGPGTRLTVL.